The TCR delta chain under discussion was sequenced for a study of γδ T cells in repeated Plasmodium falciparum infection. TCRdb ran CATT on the multiplex PCR reads. The sample contains 50,000 to 65,000 delta-chain clones, approximately 1.5% of which appear only once. This clone was picked up many times. This DNA translates differently at residue 4 from the TCRdb protein, which is that of a much larger clone; a read error is likely, and the protein shown is the DNA's own translation. What was sequenced was gamma-delta T cells from blood. The TCR sequence derives from a pool of human donors (malaria-infected and uninfected, not separated).

CDR3 protein: CACGTVGGYTDKLIF. The CDR3 nucleotides read TGTGCCTGTGGCACCGTGGGGGGGTACACCGATAAACTCATCTTT. This chain joins TRDV2 and TRDJ1, with D tentatively TRDD3 (6 bases). This CDR3 region has 15 residues. Germline-derived CDR1 and CDR2 are GEAIGNYY and EKD.